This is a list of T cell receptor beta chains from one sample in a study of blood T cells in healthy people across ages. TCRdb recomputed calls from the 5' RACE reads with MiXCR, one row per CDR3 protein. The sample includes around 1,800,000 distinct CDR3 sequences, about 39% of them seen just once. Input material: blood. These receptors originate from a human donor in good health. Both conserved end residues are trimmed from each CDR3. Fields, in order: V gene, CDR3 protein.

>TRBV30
AWSAPDRWKGYT
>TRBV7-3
ASSLEAGYTDTQY
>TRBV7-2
ASSALAGGPGEQF
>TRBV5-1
ASSLVGQPLSYEQY
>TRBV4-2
ASSQNGVQETQY
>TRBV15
ATSSARDSSYEQY
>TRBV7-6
ASRDDREEQF
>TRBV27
ASSLGGYREQY
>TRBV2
ASSGGGRTYEQY
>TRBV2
ASGGSAGGGTQY
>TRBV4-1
ASSHLAGRTEAF
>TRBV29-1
SVSLNTEAF
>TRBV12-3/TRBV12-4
ASTPPWDRGSEKLF
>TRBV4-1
ASSQGQAYSNQPQH
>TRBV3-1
ASRRSGGTETQY
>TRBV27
ASSFLPQRGDTDTQY
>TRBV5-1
ASSFSGDEQF
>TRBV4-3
ASSQDGSETTIQETQY
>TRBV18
ASSPKYGNEQF
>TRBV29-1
SVLGVRDEQF
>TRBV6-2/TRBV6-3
ASSYLSGTGGGEQF
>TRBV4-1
ASSQGMMDEQF
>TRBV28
ASSLSLAGGLHEQY
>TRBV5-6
ASSTGTGPFSQF
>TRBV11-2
ASSPNRGEGYGYT
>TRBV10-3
AIKTTTDTQY
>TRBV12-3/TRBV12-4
ASSPGPGQTYEQY
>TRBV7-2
ASSPDSPGMRPLH
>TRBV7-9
ASSFTGTGVHLYGYT
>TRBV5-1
ASSSGRTDYEQY
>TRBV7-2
ASSLLGLNNSPLH
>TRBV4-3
ASSQGVVGANVLT
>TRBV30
AWSFGQDSPLH
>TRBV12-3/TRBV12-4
ASSLGGDTETQY
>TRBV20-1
SSGGAFNEQF
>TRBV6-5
ASRGQGYTEAF
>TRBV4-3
ASSQVGTPDNEQF
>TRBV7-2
ASSPAGGTLNTEAF
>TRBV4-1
ASSPNAGSGEQF
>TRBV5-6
ASSLEAAGGKSNQPQH
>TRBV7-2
ASSLGGQTEAF
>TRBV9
ASSNNREGDSNQPQH